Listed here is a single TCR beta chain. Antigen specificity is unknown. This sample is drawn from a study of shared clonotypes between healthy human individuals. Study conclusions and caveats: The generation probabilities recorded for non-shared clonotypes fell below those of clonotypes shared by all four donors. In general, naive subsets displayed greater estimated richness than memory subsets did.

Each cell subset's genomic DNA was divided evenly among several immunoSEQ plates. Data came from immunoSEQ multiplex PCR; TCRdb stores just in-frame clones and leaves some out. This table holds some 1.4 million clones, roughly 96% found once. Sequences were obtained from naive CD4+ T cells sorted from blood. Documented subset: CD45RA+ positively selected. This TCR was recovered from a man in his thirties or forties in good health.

The CDR3 sequence: CASSPGQGGYSNQPQHF. CDR3 nucleotides: TGTGCCAGTAGTCCCGGACAGGGAGGGTATAGCAATCAGCCCCAGCATTTT. The chain uses TRBV19 and TRBJ1-5; 8 bases map to TRBD1. In germline, CDR1 is LNHDA, CDR2 SQIVND (reference sequence). J was trimmed by 0 bases and V by 5 bases; bases with no gene match: 9. This CDR3 spans 17 amino acids. The complete variable domain, with remaining parts taken from reference TRBV19 and TRBJ1-5, reads DGGITQSPKYLFRKEGQNVTLSCEQNLNHDAMYWYRQDPGQGLRLIYYSQIVNDFQKGDIAEGYSVSREKKESFPLTVTSAQKNPTAFYLCASSPGQGGYSNQPQHFGDGTRLSIL.